This TCR beta chain derives from a study of blood T cells in healthy people across ages. Through a sample-barcoded 5' primer and a J-beta primer mix, a second PCR was run for roughly 6 to 12 cycles. MiXCR was run by TCRdb on the 5' RACE reads, yielding one entry per CDR3 protein. The data show around 790,000 distinct CDR3 sequences, 40% to 50% seen once. A single count supports this clonotype. Its antigen is not identified. One end of the junction varies from germline; a read error may be responsible. Looked up from germline, CDR1 is MGHRA and CDR2 is YSYEKL. CDR3 length: 19 amino acids. Study-level results: Unknown donor CMV status possibly confounded expanded clonotype changes.

Collection of 8.5 to 10 milliliters of peripheral blood was performed for each donor. V is TRBV4-1 and J is TRBJ2-7; 9 nucleotides line up with TRBD1. Material for sequencing was blood. The source is a man between 60 and 70 years old in good health. The CDR3 DNA follows: TGCGCCGGCAGCCAATTCCCCCCCGGGACAGGGCGAATCTCCTACGAGCAGTACTTC. This codes for CAGSQFPPGTGRISYEQYF.